This TCR beta chain was documented in a study of CD8+ T cells in alopecia areata. Across the study: Those receiving the skin were roughly 7-10-week-old female C3H/HeJ mice, whose grafts came from approximately 6-12-month-old C3H/HeJ donors with spontaneous alopecia. Study findings and constraints: Across lesional scalp, and particularly alopecia totalis/universalis, clonality surpassed that of normal scalp. There were also resident alphabeta T cells of normal skin sequenced in scalp samples.

Following RNA extraction, reverse transcription yielded cDNA that acted as the sequencing template. TCRdb keeps only in-frame clones here, not all; method: immunoSEQ multiplex PCR. Altogether more than 250,000 clones were found in the sample, and no singletons occur. A few counts support this clone. Its antigen remains unknown. Genes and germline are mouse. Coverage ceases 4 residues before the CDR3 finishes, and the germline J gene fills in the end. The trim removed 0 bases at V and 5 bases at J, leaving 5 bases unmatched. The CDR3 is 16 amino acids. Germline CDR1 is MNHDT and CDR2 is YYDKIL. A sort of pooled cutaneous lymph node cells used CD4, CD8alpha, NKG2D, NKG2ACE and other stains.

The J gene is TRBJ2-1, the V gene TRBV17; 9 bases fit TRBD2. This TCR was sampled from a C3H/HeJ mouse with alopecia areata. The strain's MHC: H2-k. The specimen was CD4+ T cells sorted from a lymph node. The CDR3: CASSRDLDWGHAEQFF. CDR3 DNA, as far as it was read: TGTGCTAGCAGTAGAGATTTGGACTGGGGACATGCT. Together with reference TRBV17 and TRBJ2-1, the CDR3 gives the full variable domain: DTTVKQNPRYKLARVGKPVNLICSQTMNHDTMYWYQKKPNQAPKLLLFYYDKILNREADTFEKFQSSRPNNSFCSLYIGSAGLEYSAMYLCASSRDLDWGHAEQFFGPGTRLTVL.